This is a list of T cell receptor beta chains from one sample in a study of shared clonotypes between healthy human individuals. Assay used: immunoSEQ multiplex PCR; TCRdb lists only in-frame clones, some missing. The profile shows under 700,000 clones, approximately 95% of them singletons. Sequencing was done on a sample of naive CD8+ T cells sorted from blood. These receptors all come from a woman in her 30s in good health. Both conserved end residues are part of each CDR3. The D gene is left open where the match is weak. Clone size is stated in some rows and not others, as once, few, many or a class when expanded.

v_call: TRBV30; clone_size: few; d_call: TRBD2; j_call: TRBJ2-3; cdr3_aa: CAWSIAGKADTQYF; cdr3_nt: TGTGCCTGGAGTATAGCGGGAAAGGCAGATACGCAGTATTTT
v_call: TRBV21-1; clone_size: once; d_call: .; j_call: TRBJ2-7; cdr3_aa: CASSKRGTSGRGSYEQYF; cdr3_nt: TGTGCCAGCAGCAAAAGGGGGACTAGCGGGAGGGGCTCCTACGAGCAGTACTTC
v_call: TRBV7-6; clone_size: .; d_call: .; j_call: TRBJ1-3; cdr3_aa: CASSLPTGAGNTIYF; cdr3_nt: TGTGCCAGCAGCTTGCCGACGGGAGCCGGAAACACCATATATTTT
v_call: TRBV4-2; clone_size: .; d_call: .; j_call: TRBJ2-7; cdr3_aa: CASSQEGLAGYEQYF; cdr3_nt: TGTGCCAGCAGCCAAGAGGGGCTGGCGGGTTACGAGCAGTACTTC
v_call: TRBV9; clone_size: .; d_call: .; j_call: TRBJ2-7; cdr3_aa: CASSVSGSSPYEQYF; cdr3_nt: TGTGCCAGCAGCGTCTCTGGGTCCTCTCCCTACGAGCAGTACTTC
v_call: TRBV7-8; clone_size: .; d_call: .; j_call: TRBJ2-3; cdr3_aa: CASSLDLWYPSTDTQYF; cdr3_nt: TGTGCCAGCAGCTTAGACCTATGGTACCCTAGCACAGATACGCAGTATTTT
v_call: TRBV7-2; clone_size: .; d_call: .; j_call: TRBJ2-7; cdr3_aa: CASSFASSSYEQYF; cdr3_nt: TGTGCCAGCAGCTTCGCGTCTAGCTCCTACGAGCAGTACTTC
v_call: TRBV6-5; clone_size: .; d_call: .; j_call: TRBJ2-1; cdr3_aa: CASSFRGGGNEQFF; cdr3_nt: TGTGCCAGCAGTTTCCGGGGAGGGGGGAATGAGCAGTTCTTC
v_call: TRBV5-6; clone_size: .; d_call: TRBD2; j_call: TRBJ2-5; cdr3_aa: CASSLSGGRAAETQYF; cdr3_nt: TGTGCCAGCAGCTTGTCCGGCGGGAGGGCCGCGGAGACCCAGTACTTC
v_call: TRBV15; clone_size: .; d_call: TRBD1; j_call: TRBJ1-5; cdr3_aa: CATSGDRASNQPQHF; cdr3_nt: TGTGCCACCAGCGGAGACAGGGCTTCAAATCAGCCCCAGCATTTT
v_call: TRBV27; clone_size: .; d_call: TRBD1; j_call: TRBJ2-7; cdr3_aa: CASSSGQGVHEQYF; cdr3_nt: TGTGCCAGCAGTTCGGGACAGGGGGTCCACGAGCAGTACTTC
v_call: TRBV13; clone_size: .; d_call: .; j_call: TRBJ2-1; cdr3_aa: CASSPQDTTYNEQFF; cdr3_nt: TGTGCCAGCAGCCCGCAGGACACCACCTACAATGAGCAGTTCTTC
v_call: TRBV27; clone_size: .; d_call: .; j_call: TRBJ2-7; cdr3_aa: CASSWTASSYEQYF; cdr3_nt: TGTGCCAGCAGTTGGACAGCCAGCTCCTACGAGCAGTACTTC
v_call: TRBV5-5; clone_size: .; d_call: .; j_call: TRBJ1-5; cdr3_aa: CASSLWDQPQHF; cdr3_nt: TGTGCCAGCAGCCTTTGGGATCAGCCCCAGCATTTT
v_call: TRBV10-2; clone_size: .; d_call: .; j_call: TRBJ1-5; cdr3_aa: CATHGDSNQPQHF; cdr3_nt: TGCGCCACCCACGGAGATAGCAATCAGCCCCAGCATTTT